What follows describes a single TCR beta chain. The data stem from a study of blood T cell repertoires in COVID-19. Study-level background: Sites in the United States, Italy and Spain provided acute and convalescent COVID-19 samples. T cells, B-cell-depleted T cells, or PBMCs provided the cDNA or gDNA that served as material.

Germline lookup yields CDR1 MNHEY and CDR2 SVGAGI. The ends were cut back, 6 bases at V and 2 bases at J, with 15 bases in the middle. The CDR3 has 15 amino acids. The method was immunoSEQ multiplex PCR; TCRdb's version includes in-frame clones alone and lacks a portion of them. The sample includes some 94,000 clones, approximately 87% of them seen just once. Sequencing was performed on peripheral blood. This TCR came from a human donor in a cohort sampled during active COVID-19. The chain carries TRBV6-5 and TRBJ2-3; possibly TRBD2 for D (6 bases). The CDR3 is CASSQNRGNTDTQYF. The CDR3 DNA reads TGTGCCAGCAGCCAGAACCGGGGGAACACAGATACGCAGTATTTT.